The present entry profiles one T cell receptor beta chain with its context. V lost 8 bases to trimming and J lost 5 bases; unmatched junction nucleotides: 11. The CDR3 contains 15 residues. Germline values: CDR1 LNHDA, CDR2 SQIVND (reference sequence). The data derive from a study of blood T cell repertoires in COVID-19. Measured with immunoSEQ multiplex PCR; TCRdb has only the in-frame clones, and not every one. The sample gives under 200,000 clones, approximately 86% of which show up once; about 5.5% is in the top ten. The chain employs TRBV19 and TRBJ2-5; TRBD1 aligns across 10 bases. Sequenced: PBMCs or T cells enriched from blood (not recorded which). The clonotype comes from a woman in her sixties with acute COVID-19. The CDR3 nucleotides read TGTGCCAGTTCCGGGACAGGGGTTGCAAGTGAGACCCAGTACTTC. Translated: CASSGTGVASETQYF.